This record looks at one T cell receptor beta chain sequence and its context. V shed 3 bases, J shed 4 bases, and the junction held 9 bases outside the gene matches. This CDR3 contains 15 residues. In germline, CDR1 is MNHEY, CDR2 SMNVEV (reference sequence). The sample originates from a study of blood T cell repertoires in COVID-19. For the study at large: Sources were T cells, B-cell-depleted T cells, or PBMCs; the material itself was cDNA or gDNA.

The data were produced by immunoSEQ multiplex PCR, yet TCRdb's version contains in-frame clones alone and is incomplete. This sample has some 180,000 clones, with roughly 86% found just once. The sequenced sample consisted of peripheral blood. V gene TRBV27 combines with J gene TRBJ2-7; 7 nucleotides match TRBD1. The sequence came from a woman older than 75 with COVID-19, enrolled during active disease. The CDR3 sequence: CASSFLGGRGYEQYF. The CDR3 DNA is TGTGCCAGCAGTTTTTTAGGGGGCAGGGGTTACGAGCAGTACTTC.